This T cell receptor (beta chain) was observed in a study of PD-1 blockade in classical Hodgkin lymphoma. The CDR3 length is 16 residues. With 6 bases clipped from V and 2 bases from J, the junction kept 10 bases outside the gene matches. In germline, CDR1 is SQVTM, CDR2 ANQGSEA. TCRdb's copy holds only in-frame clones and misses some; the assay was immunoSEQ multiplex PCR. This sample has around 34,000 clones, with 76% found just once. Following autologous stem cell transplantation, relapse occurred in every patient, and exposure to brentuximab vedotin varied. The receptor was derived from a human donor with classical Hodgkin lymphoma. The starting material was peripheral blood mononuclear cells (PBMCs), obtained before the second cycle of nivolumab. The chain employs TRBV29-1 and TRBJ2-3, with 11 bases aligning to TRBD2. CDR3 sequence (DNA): TGCAGCGTCCTTAGCGGGGGGGCCTATAACACAGATACGCAGTATTTT. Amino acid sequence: CSVLSGGAYNTDTQYF.